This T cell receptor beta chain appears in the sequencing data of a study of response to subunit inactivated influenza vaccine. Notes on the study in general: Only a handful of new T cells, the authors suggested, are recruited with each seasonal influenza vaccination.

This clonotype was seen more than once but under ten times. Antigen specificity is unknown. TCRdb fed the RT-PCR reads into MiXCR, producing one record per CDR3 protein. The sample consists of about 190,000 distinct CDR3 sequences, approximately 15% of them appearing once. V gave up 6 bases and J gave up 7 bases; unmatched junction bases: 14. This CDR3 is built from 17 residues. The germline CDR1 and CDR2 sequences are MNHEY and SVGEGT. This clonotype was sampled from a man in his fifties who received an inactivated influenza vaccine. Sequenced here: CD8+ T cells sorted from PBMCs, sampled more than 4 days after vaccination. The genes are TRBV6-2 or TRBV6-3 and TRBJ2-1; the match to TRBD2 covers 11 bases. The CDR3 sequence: CASRPSGGHGIGNEQFF. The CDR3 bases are TGTGCCAGCAGGCCTAGCGGGGGGCACGGGATTGGGAATGAGCAGTTCTTC.